These T cell receptor beta chains were read from a single sample in a study of blood T cell repertoires in COVID-19. The table came from immunoSEQ multiplex PCR; TCRdb's copy has only in-frame clones and leaves some out. The sample carries some 260,000 clones, 70% to 90% recorded once. The material sequenced was peripheral blood. The receptors shown here come from a man older than 75 with acute or convalescent COVID-19. The CDR3 runs from the conserved cysteine through the conserved F or W. Each record gives: clone size, V gene, D gene, J gene, CDR3 DNA, CDR3 protein. D genes are given only for firm matches. Clone size, where shown, is once, few, many, or a class for clones that have expanded.

size: NA; V: TRBV7-2; D: NA; J: TRBJ2-2; DNA: TGTGCCAGCAGCACACAGGGTGGCGGGGAGCTGTTTTTT; CDR3: CASSTQGGGELFF
size: NA; V: TRBV6-6; D: NA; J: TRBJ1-1; DNA: TGTGCCAGCAGCTATACAGGGTATAACACTGAAGCTTTCTTT; CDR3: CASSYTGYNTEAFF
size: few; V: TRBV28; D: TRBD1; J: TRBJ2-7; DNA: TGTGCCAGCAGTTTTACAGGGGGATTCTCCTACGAGCAGTACTTC; CDR3: CASSFTGGFSYEQYF
size: NA; V: TRBV28; D: NA; J: TRBJ1-2; DNA: TGTGCCAGCAGTTTACGAGGCTATGGCTACACCTTC; CDR3: CASSLRGYGYTF
size: NA; V: TRBV28; D: NA; J: TRBJ1-2; DNA: TGTGCCAGCAGTTCCCCCGACAGGACTCTCTATGGCTACACCTTC; CDR3: CASSSPDRTLYGYTF
size: few; V: TRBV3-1/TRBV3-2; D: TRBD2; J: TRBJ2-7; DNA: TGTGCCAGCAGCCAAGATGGTCGCCTAGCGGGAGTCGAGCAGTACTTC; CDR3: CASSQDGRLAGVEQYF
size: NA; V: TRBV9; D: TRBD1; J: TRBJ2-1; DNA: TGTGCCAGCAGCGTAGAGGGGACAGGGCGTAATGAGCAGTTCTTC; CDR3: CASSVEGTGRNEQFF
size: NA; V: TRBV5-1; D: TRBD2; J: TRBJ2-5; DNA: TGCGCCAGCAGCCTGGGGGGGAGCGGGAGTCAAGAGACCCAGTACTTC; CDR3: CASSLGGSGSQETQYF
size: NA; V: TRBV6-2/TRBV6-3; D: TRBD2; J: TRBJ2-3; DNA: TGTGCCAGCAGTTACAACGGAGCGGGGCCCACAGATACGCAGTATTTT; CDR3: CASSYNGAGPTDTQYF
size: NA; V: TRBV7-3; D: TRBD2; J: TRBJ2-3; DNA: TGTGCCAGCAGCCTTTCTAGCGGGAGATTAGATACGCAGTATTTT; CDR3: CASSLSSGRLDTQYF
size: NA; V: TRBV7-8; D: TRBD2; J: TRBJ2-5; DNA: TGTGCCAGCAGCTTAGTTAGCGGGGGGGCCGGCGAGACCCAGTACTTC; CDR3: CASSLVSGGAGETQYF
size: NA; V: TRBV6-1; D: TRBD2; J: TRBJ2-1; DNA: TGTGCCAGCAGTGAAGGAACTAGCGGGAGTGGTGAGCAGTTCTTC; CDR3: CASSEGTSGSGEQFF
size: NA; V: TRBV6-1; D: NA; J: TRBJ1-6; DNA: TGTGCCAGCAGTGAAAGAGACAGAAAGAGCCATTCACCCCTCCACTTT; CDR3: CASSERDRKSHSPLHF
size: NA; V: TRBV11-3; D: NA; J: TRBJ2-2; DNA: TGTGCCAGCAGCCCTCAAACAGGGAGGGAGCTGTTTTTT; CDR3: CASSPQTGRELFF
size: NA; V: TRBV7-8; D: NA; J: TRBJ2-6; DNA: TGTGCCAGCAGCTTTGCCGGTGGTGGGGCCAACGTCCTGACTTTC; CDR3: CASSFAGGGANVLTF
size: NA; V: TRBV5-1; D: NA; J: TRBJ1-6; DNA: TGCGCCAGCAGCTTAGGTTTAGTGGCGGGTAGAAGGAATTCACCCCTCCACTTT; CDR3: CASSLGLVAGRRNSPLHF
size: NA; V: TRBV18; D: TRBD2; J: TRBJ2-7; DNA: TGTGCCAGCTCACCAGGGCTAGCGGGAGACATCGAGCAGTACTTC; CDR3: CASSPGLAGDIEQYF
size: NA; V: TRBV3-1/TRBV3-2; D: NA; J: TRBJ1-2; DNA: TGTGCCAGCAGCCAAGATCTTAGTGCCTTGGAGGGCTACACCTTC; CDR3: CASSQDLSALEGYTF
size: NA; V: TRBV18; D: TRBD1; J: TRBJ2-2; DNA: TGTGCCAGCTCACCTTCAGGGGGCACCGGGGAGCTGTTTTTT; CDR3: CASSPSGGTGELFF
size: NA; V: TRBV2; D: NA; J: TRBJ2-3; DNA: TGTGCCAGCAGGACCCGATCGCTAGCGTCTTTCTCGGGTCATATCACAGATACGCAGTATTTT; CDR3: CASRTRSLASFSGHITDTQYF
size: NA; V: TRBV9; D: TRBD1; J: TRBJ2-3; DNA: TGTGCCAGCAGCGGATCGGACAGGGGCCTTCCTAGCACAGATACGCAGTATTTT; CDR3: CASSGSDRGLPSTDTQYF
size: NA; V: TRBV27; D: NA; J: TRBJ2-7; DNA: TGTGCCAGCAGTGCCGCAGGGTTCTCCTACGAGCAGTACTTC; CDR3: CASSAAGFSYEQYF
size: few; V: TRBV29-1; D: NA; J: TRBJ1-1; DNA: TGCAGCGTTGAGAGCAGGGAGGGCACTGAAGCTTTCTTT; CDR3: CSVESREGTEAFF
size: once; V: TRBV6-4; D: TRBD1; J: TRBJ2-6; DNA: TGTGCCAGCAGTGACAGTCAGGGGGCTGGGGCCAACGTCCTGACTTTC; CDR3: CASSDSQGAGANVLTF
size: NA; V: TRBV5-1; D: TRBD1; J: TRBJ2-7; DNA: TGCGCCAGCAGCCGATCGACAGGGTCAGCCTACGAGCAGTACTTC; CDR3: CASSRSTGSAYEQYF
size: NA; V: TRBV27; D: TRBD1; J: TRBJ2-1; DNA: TGTGCCAGCAGCCGGACAGGGCTCAATGAGCAGTTCTTC; CDR3: CASSRTGLNEQFF
size: few; V: TRBV19; D: TRBD1; J: TRBJ1-1; DNA: TGTGCCAGTAGCCCTGACAGGGATTGGAGTATGAACACTGAAGCTTTCTTT; CDR3: CASSPDRDWSMNTEAFF
size: NA; V: TRBV19; D: TRBD1; J: TRBJ1-4; DNA: TGTGCCAGTAGTGGGACAGGGTTAAATGAAAAACTGTTTTTT; CDR3: CASSGTGLNEKLFF
size: NA; V: TRBV4-2; D: NA; J: TRBJ2-1; DNA: TGTGCCAGCAGCCCCCACAGCCATGAGCAGTTCTTC; CDR3: CASSPHSHEQFF
size: NA; V: TRBV2; D: NA; J: TRBJ1-5; DNA: TGTGCCAGCAGCGAGAACTATAGCAATCAGCCCCAGCATTTT; CDR3: CASSENYSNQPQHF
size: NA; V: TRBV5-4; D: TRBD2; J: TRBJ2-2; DNA: TGTGCCAGCAGCCCGCTAGCGGCCATGAACACCGGGGAGCTGTTTTTT; CDR3: CASSPLAAMNTGELFF
size: NA; V: TRBV18; D: NA; J: TRBJ1-4; DNA: TGTGCCAGCTCCCGGGACACCTTTTTTGCAACTAATGAAAAACTGTTTTTT; CDR3: CASSRDTFFATNEKLFF
size: once; V: TRBV27; D: NA; J: TRBJ1-2; DNA: TGTGCCAGCAGTGACTCGTATAATGGCTACACCTTC; CDR3: CASSDSYNGYTF
size: NA; V: TRBV14; D: TRBD2; J: TRBJ2-5; DNA: TGTGCCAGCAGTCGTCATCGTACTAGCGGGAGGGCCCGAGAGACCCAGTACTTC; CDR3: CASSRHRTSGRARETQYF
size: NA; V: TRBV7-8; D: NA; J: TRBJ1-6; DNA: TGTGCCAGCAGCTCGGACAGATATAATTCACCCCTCCACTTT; CDR3: CASSSDRYNSPLHF
size: NA; V: TRBV19; D: NA; J: TRBJ1-3; DNA: TGTGCCAGTAGGCTGGACACAAGCAATGGAAACACCATATATTTT; CDR3: CASRLDTSNGNTIYF
size: NA; V: TRBV7-3; D: NA; J: TRBJ2-1; DNA: TGTGCCAGCAGCTTAAGAGGGGGCGGGGATGAGCAGTTCTTC; CDR3: CASSLRGGGDEQFF
size: NA; V: TRBV14; D: NA; J: TRBJ1-3; DNA: TGTGCCAGCAGCCTTGTCGGCTCTGGAAACACCATATATTTT; CDR3: CASSLVGSGNTIYF
size: NA; V: TRBV5-4; D: TRBD1; J: TRBJ2-7; DNA: TGTGCCAGCAGCTTGGGGGGACAGGGAGTTCACTACGAGCAGTACTTC; CDR3: CASSLGGQGVHYEQYF
size: NA; V: TRBV9; D: TRBD2; J: TRBJ2-7; DNA: TGTGCCTCTGAGGGACTAGCGGGATCGTACGAGCAGTACTTC; CDR3: CASEGLAGSYEQYF
size: NA; V: TRBV5-6; D: NA; J: TRBJ1-3; DNA: TGTGCCAGCAGCTCGACATCTGGAAACACCATATATTTT; CDR3: CASSSTSGNTIYF
size: NA; V: TRBV11-3; D: NA; J: TRBJ2-2; DNA: TGTGCCAGCAGCTTTGGGGGAGGCACCGGGGAGCTGTTTTTT; CDR3: CASSFGGGTGELFF
size: NA; V: TRBV7-8; D: TRBD1; J: TRBJ1-5; DNA: TGTGCCAGCAGCCCGGGGACAGGGAATCTTCAGCCCCAGCATTTT; CDR3: CASSPGTGNLQPQHF
size: NA; V: TRBV28; D: NA; J: TRBJ2-7; DNA: TGTGCCAGCAGTTCAGGTGGCAGTCTTTACGAGCAGTACTTC; CDR3: CASSSGGSLYEQYF
size: NA; V: TRBV4-1; D: TRBD1; J: TRBJ2-7; DNA: TGCGCCAGCAGCCAAGATTTGGACAGGGACGCCGAGCAGTACTTC; CDR3: CASSQDLDRDAEQYF
size: NA; V: TRBV5-1; D: TRBD1; J: TRBJ1-4; DNA: TGCGCCAGCAGCCCATACAGGGGCCCTAATGAAAAACTGTTTTTT; CDR3: CASSPYRGPNEKLFF
size: few; V: TRBV5-1; D: TRBD1; J: TRBJ2-7; DNA: TGCGCCAGCAGCCCGGACAGGTTACTTTCCTACGAGCAGTACTTC; CDR3: CASSPDRLLSYEQYF
size: NA; V: TRBV7-3; D: NA; J: TRBJ1-2; DNA: TGTGCCAGCAGCTTAGCAGGCCCTACTAACTATGGCTACACCTTC; CDR3: CASSLAGPTNYGYTF